Sequencing of this T cell receptor (beta chain) was carried out in a study of monozygotic twins with inflammatory bowel disease. The CDR3 extends over 14 amino acids. Germline V CDR1 and CDR2: SGDLS, YYNGEE. Per-sample cDNA came from eight separate reactions. From its re-call of the 5' RACE reads, TCRdb lists each CDR3 protein once, without DNA. Recorded for this sample: over 100,000 distinct CDR3 sequences. The chain has TRBV9 and TRBJ2-1; TCRdb designates TRBD2, a call that cannot be tested without DNA. The source material was blood. The sequence was collected from a human donor with ulcerative colitis or Crohn's disease, or a healthy co-twin of an affected twin (not recorded which). This CDR3 is CASSSGREDNEQFF.